This TCR beta chain was obtained from a study of PD-1 blockade in classical Hodgkin lymphoma. The wider study: The study gave patients nivolumab 3 mg/kg intravenously every 2 weeks.

On this clone itself: Its antigen is undetermined.

Looked up from germline, CDR1 is SGHNT and CDR2 is YYREEE (reference sequence). The CDR3 is made up of 15 amino acids. V was pared by 4 bases and J by 7 bases, with 6 bases of the junction left unmatched. Overall study findings and caveats: Patients excluded were those beginning nivolumab under 1 year after ASCT.

Only in-frame clones appear in the TCRdb table, and some are missing; sequencing was by immunoSEQ multiplex PCR. The data contain approximately 4,100 clones, about four fifths of them singletons. Autologous stem cell transplantation was followed by relapse in every patient, and brentuximab vedotin exposure varied. Magnetic negative selection of thawed PBMCs was the method by which CD4+ T cells were purified. Patients reached a best response of complete response, partial response or progressive disease. V and J are TRBV5-4 and TRBJ2-1; 12 positions agree with TRBD2. The sequenced sample was CD4+ T cells from blood, obtained at baseline. The receptor comes from a human donor with classical Hodgkin lymphoma. This CDR3 is CASSLPGTSGNEQFF. CDR3 nucleotide sequence: TGTGCCAGCAGCCTTCCTGGGACTAGCGGGAATGAGCAGTTCTTC.